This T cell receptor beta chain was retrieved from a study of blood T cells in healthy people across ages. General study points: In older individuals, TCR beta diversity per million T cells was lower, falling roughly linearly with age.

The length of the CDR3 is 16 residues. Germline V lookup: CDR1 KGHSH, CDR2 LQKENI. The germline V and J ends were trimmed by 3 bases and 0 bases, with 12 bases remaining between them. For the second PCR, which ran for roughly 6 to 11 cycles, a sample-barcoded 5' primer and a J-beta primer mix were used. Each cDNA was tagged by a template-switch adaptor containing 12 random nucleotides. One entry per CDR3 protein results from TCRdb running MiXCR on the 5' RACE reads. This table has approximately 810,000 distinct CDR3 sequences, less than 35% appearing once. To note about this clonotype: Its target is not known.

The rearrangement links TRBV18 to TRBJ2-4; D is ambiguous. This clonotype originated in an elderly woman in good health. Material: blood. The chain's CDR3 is CASSPPSRLAKNIQYF. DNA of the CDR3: TGTGCCAGCTCACCCCCGAGTAGATTAGCCAAAAACATTCAGTACTTC.